What follows is one T cell receptor (beta chain) and its context. Assay: immunoSEQ multiplex PCR; the TCRdb copy retains only in-frame clones and omits some. Here the sample spans around 100,000 clones, roughly 95% being singletons. This record comes from a study of technical replicates of blood from a handful of donors. Trimming cost V 6 bases and J 2 bases, with 11 bases left between them. There are 14 residues in the CDR3. Germline CDR1 reads LNHDA; CDR2 reads SQIVND (reference sequence). The sequenced material came from T cells isolated from PBMCs. The origin of this receptor is a human donor in good health. The chain couples TRBV19 to TRBJ2-4; possibly TRBD1 for D (7 bases). The CDR3 bases are TGTGCCAGTAGGCAGGGGGGACCCAAAAACATTCAGTACTTC. Translation gives CASRQGGPKNIQYF.